This T cell receptor beta chain was retrieved from a study of blood T cell repertoires in COVID-19. Study-wide context: The study drew acute and convalescent COVID-19 samples from the United States, Italy and Spain. From T cells, B-cell-depleted T cells, or PBMCs came the material, which was cDNA or gDNA.

CDR1 MNHEY and CDR2 SVGEGT come from the germline V gene. The CDR3 totals 13 residues. Trimming left V 4 bases short and J 6 bases short, with 7 bases between. Authors' processing steps: Reference gene primer amplification in the assay estimated nucleated cell counts. Method: immunoSEQ multiplex PCR; TCRdb's copy keeps in-frame clones and lacks some. For V, J and clone size, that table is used; D and trimming come from the DNA. This table has around 210,000 clones, around 84% appearing once. V usage is TRBV6-2 or TRBV6-3 and J usage is TRBJ1-6, with a tentative D call TRBD1 (5 bases). The origin of this receptor is a human donor in a cohort sampled during active COVID-19. Specimen: peripheral blood. CDR3 nucleotide sequence: TGTGCCAGCAGTTCCGACAGTAATTCACCCCTCCACTTT. Translated: CASSSDSNSPLHF.